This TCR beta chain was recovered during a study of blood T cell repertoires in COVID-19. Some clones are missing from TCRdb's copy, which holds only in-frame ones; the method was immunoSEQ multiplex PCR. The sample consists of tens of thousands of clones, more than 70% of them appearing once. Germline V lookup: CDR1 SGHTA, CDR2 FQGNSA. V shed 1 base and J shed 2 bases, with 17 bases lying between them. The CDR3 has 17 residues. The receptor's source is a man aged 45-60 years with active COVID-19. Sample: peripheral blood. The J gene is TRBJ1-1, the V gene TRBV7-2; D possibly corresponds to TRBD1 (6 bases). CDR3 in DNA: TGTGCCAGCAGCTTAGGATTCAGGGGTTCGGGCAACACTGAAGCTTTCTTT. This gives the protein CASSLGFRGSGNTEAFF.